Below, one T cell receptor beta chain is given with its context. Data came from immunoSEQ multiplex PCR; TCRdb stores just in-frame clones and leaves some out. The sample carries fewer than 200,000 clones, around 83% recorded once. The data were obtained in a study of blood T cell repertoires in COVID-19. CDR1 is MRHNA, CDR2 SNTAGT, per germline. The V gene lost 5 bases and the J gene lost 4 bases, with 19 bases spanning the gap. There are 16 residues in the CDR3. Assignment of participants to cohorts was predicated upon participant-reported clinical history. The sequenced sample was PBMCs or T cells enriched from blood (not recorded which). The V and J genes are TRBV6-4 and TRBJ2-3; the D gene is possibly TRBD2 (7 bases). This sequence was found in a woman between 50 and 59 years old in a cohort exposed to, infected with or recovered from COVID-19 (not recorded which). The CDR3 nucleotides read TGTGCCAGCAGTACCCACCCAGGGGAGGGTTCAGATACGCAGTATTTT. It translates to CASSTHPGEGSDTQYF.